What follows are 10 T cell receptor beta chains derived from one specimen sequenced in a study of post-analysis software for immune sequencing data. Their cognate antigens are unknown. Researchers reported that TCR beta cDNA libraries carried unique molecular identifiers. TCRdb recomputed calls from the PCR reads with MiXCR, one row per CDR3 protein. The table has roughly 800,000 distinct CDR3 sequences, 25% to 30% seen once. The study's findings and limits: Included in a set of five TRBV segments more frequent in patients than controls were TRBV5-6, TRBV5-1 and TRBV20-1.

Sample: blood. The receptor source for this set is a girl aged 10-17 years with multiple sclerosis.

In this sample, this clonotype turned up a few times. This chain joins TRBV12-3 or TRBV12-4 and TRBJ2-5, with D possibly called TRBD1 or TRBD2 (5 bases each). V gave up 3 bases and J gave up 2 bases, with 10 bases separating them. This CDR3 is 14 amino acids long. Written as DNA, the CDR3 is TGTGCCAGCAGTTTCGGGGCCCCACAAGAGACCCAGTACTTC. Its protein product is CASSFGAPQETQYF.

In nucleotides, the CDR3 is TGTGCCAGCAGCCAAGGTCAGGCTGGGAACACTGAAGCTTTCTTT. It encodes CASSQGQAGNTEAFF. The J gene is TRBJ1-1, the V gene TRBV3-1; no definite D call. V gave up 1 base and J gave up 1 base, with 10 bases separating them. Germline lookup yields CDR1 LGHDT and CDR2 YNNKEL (reference sequence). This CDR3 has 15 amino acids.

About this clonotype itself: This sequence may be a read error, since a much larger clone differs from it by one base. J is TRBJ2-5 and V is TRBV29-1; TRBD1 matches 9 bases. TRBJ2-4 explains the end of the DNA better; the J call may be wrong. The CDR3 has 17 amino acids. The germline CDR1 and CDR2 sequences are SQVTM and ANQGSEA. The chain's CDR3 is CSVEDPQGAVAKNIQYF. The CDR3 DNA follows: TGCAGCGTTGAAGATCCACAGGGGGCGGTGGCCAAAAACATTCAGTACTTC.

This clonotype was detected only a few times. CDR3 DNA sequence: TGTGCCAGCAGTTTGACTAGCGGGGGATCAAGTGGCAAAAACATTCAGTACTTC. Protein product: CASSLTSGGSSGKNIQYF. This rearrangement joins TRBV7-9 to TRBJ2-4; TRBD2 agrees at 12 bases. The V segment lost 6 bases and the J segment 3 bases; nucleotides outside the gene matches: 12. The CDR3 spans 18 residues. Germline V gene lookup returns CDR1 SEHNR and CDR2 FQNEAQ (reference sequence).

As concerns this clonotype: A junction boundary mismatches the germline segment, possibly from a read error. The chain combines TRBV9 with TRBJ2-5; possibly TRBD2 for D (5 bases). CDR3 length: 15 residues. Germline CDR1 is SGDLS and CDR2 is YYNGEE. The CDR3 bases are TGTGCCAGCAGCGTCTCAAACCGCTTGGGAGAGACCCCGTACTTC. Its protein product is CASSVSNRLGETPYF.

This clonotype occurred once. The chain links TRBV20-1 to TRBJ2-2, with 13 bases identical to TRBD2. The V gene end was trimmed by 1 base and the J gene end by 6 bases; junction bases not matched to a gene: 8. CDR3 length: 17 amino acids. Looked up from germline, CDR1 is DFQATT and CDR2 is SNEGSKA (reference sequence). CDR3 coding DNA: TGCAGTGCTAGAGGACTAGCGGGAGGACAAAGGGCCGGGGAGCTGTTTTTT. Protein product: CSARGLAGGQRAGELFF.

The chain combines TRBV7-2 with TRBJ2-3; 10 bases line up with TRBD2. The CDR3 is 16 residues long. V shed 1 base, J shed 6 bases, and the junction held 7 bases outside the gene matches. Germline values: CDR1 SGHTA, CDR2 FQGNSA. The CDR3 protein is CASSLGLAGRGDTQYF. The CDR3 DNA reads as TGTGCCAGCAGCTTAGGACTAGCGGGCCGGGGCGATACGCAGTATTTT.

Concerning this clonotype: A much larger clonotype is one base distant, so this may be a read error. The chain has TRBV28 and TRBJ2-7; possibly TRBD1 or TRBD2 for D (5 bases each). Per germline, CDR1 MDHEN and CDR2 SYDVKM. The CDR3 loop spans 14 amino acids. The CDR3 coding sequence is TGTGCCAACAGTTTACCAGCCGGGACGGGCGAGCAGTACTTC. Translated: CANSLPAGTGEQYF.

This clonotype was detected a few times. The genes are TRBV2 and TRBJ2-4, with D uncertain. The better agreement between TRBJ2-7 and the DNA end casts doubt on the J call. This CDR3 has 12 residues. Germline CDR1 SNHLY, CDR2 FYNNEI. CDR3 sequence: CATTGLYYEQYF. CDR3 DNA sequence: TGTGCCACGACCGGGTTATACTACGAGCAGTACTTC.

The chain's CDR3 is CATSVPGSNQPQHF. CDR3 DNA: TGTGCCACCAGTGTTCCAGGGTCGAATCAGCCCCAGCATTTT. The rearrangement joins TRBV24-1 to TRBJ1-5, with D possibly being TRBD1 (5 bases). V was cut by 5 bases and J by 4 bases, with 11 bases left in between. The CDR3 runs 14 residues. The germline V gene encodes CDR1 KGHDR and CDR2 SFDVKD.